Here is one T cell receptor beta chain with its context. This clone's antigen is unknown. It has no much larger one-base neighbor in the sample; base qualities were not kept. A second Seattle source provided samples from volunteer blood donors who had recovered from COVID-19. Each collaborating institution followed its own protocols to collect whole blood in K2EDTA tubes. For TCRbeta analysis, collaborator samples were shipped as frozen whole blood, as isolated PBMCs, or as DNA extracted from either sample type. This sample was taken from a study of blood T cell repertoires in COVID-19 (dated by TCRdb to 2020 to 2021). Background on the whole study: The collaborator samples originated in the United States, Italy and Spain and spanned the acute and convalescent phases of COVID-19. The repertoires were released in a freely available public database meant as a resource for research on the immune response to SARS-CoV-2. The prospective study material was composed of cDNA or gDNA derived from T cells, B-cell-depleted T cells, or PBMCs. Sample metadata almost always included a de-identified subject ID, COVID-19 status, age in years and sex. Subjects who had been exposed to COVID-19, were actively infected with it, or had recovered from it provided the deeply sampled blood TCRbeta repertoires that made up the dataset. HLA class I and class II types, where available, came from metadata supplied by the sample provider rather than from assay-based typing. Samples were obtained from the ongoing ImmuneRACE study (first 160 participants) and from 1,254 subjects provided by 6 global collaborators. On the study overall, not on this receptor specifically: How much clinical and demographic metadata was included differed by source and by participant, and the metadata was provided uncurated.

The immunoSEQ Assay, a bias-controlled multiplex PCR, was used to amplify TCRbeta CDR3 regions from genomic DNA. The study's processing was this. Within the assay, amplification of reference gene primers was used to estimate how many nucleated cells each sample contained. To quantify the absolute abundance of each unique TCRbeta CDR3 rearrangement, sequence reads were collapsed and filtered. For each sample, productive Simpson clonality was calculated as the square root of Simpson's diversity index over productive rearrangements. Imported from immuneACCESS, the table was reduced by TCRdb to in-frame sequences with V and J called. These copies leave out some clones; in studies compared against another copy, an unresolved V gene accounts for under half, and the cause of the remainder is not known. V and J calls and clone size are copied from that table; D and trimming were computed from the DNA. A total of a few hundred thousand clones appear in this sample, 84% of them only once. Over 1.5% of the sample lies in the top ten.

V is pared back by 1 base and J by 9 bases, with 13 bases lying between the germline termini. Reading from cysteine to phenylalanine, the CDR3 counts 14 amino acids. Only CDR3 DNA is held: 42 bases, read in frame from base 1. CDR1 and CDR2 (GTSNPN, SVGIG) derive from the germline V gene (reference sequence). What was sequenced was peripheral blood. The sequence was collected from a woman in her forties who had recovered from COVID-19. The rearranged segments are TRBV30 and TRBJ1-6; D gene: possibly TRBD1, on 5 matching bases. Here the CDR3 is given as CAWSAGLSGSPLHF. The nucleotide sequence reads as follows: TGTGCCTGGAGTGCAGGGCTATCGGGTTCACCCCTCCACTTT.